This T cell receptor (beta chain) originates from a study of blood T cell repertoires in COVID-19. Study summary: The United States, Italy and Spain supplied acute and convalescent COVID-19 samples.

In the source study's methods: Counts of nucleated cells, estimated from reference gene primer amplification, were obtained. Assay used: immunoSEQ multiplex PCR; TCRdb lists only in-frame clones, some missing. V and J calls plus clone size are reproduced from that table; the DNA served to infer D and trimming. Of about 200,000 clones in the sample, approximately 85% were seen once. The germline V gene has CDR1 MNHEY and CDR2 SVGAGI. This CDR3 is 11 amino acids long. Trimming shortened V by 7 bases and J by 7 bases, and 7 bases separated the two germline ends. The origin of this receptor is a man aged 60-69 years with acute or convalescent COVID-19. The sequenced sample was peripheral blood. This sequence joins TRBV6-5 and TRBJ1-4; D gene unclear. CDR3 DNA: TGTGCCAGCACGATTAGTGAAAAACTGTTTTTT. As protein: CASTISEKLFF.